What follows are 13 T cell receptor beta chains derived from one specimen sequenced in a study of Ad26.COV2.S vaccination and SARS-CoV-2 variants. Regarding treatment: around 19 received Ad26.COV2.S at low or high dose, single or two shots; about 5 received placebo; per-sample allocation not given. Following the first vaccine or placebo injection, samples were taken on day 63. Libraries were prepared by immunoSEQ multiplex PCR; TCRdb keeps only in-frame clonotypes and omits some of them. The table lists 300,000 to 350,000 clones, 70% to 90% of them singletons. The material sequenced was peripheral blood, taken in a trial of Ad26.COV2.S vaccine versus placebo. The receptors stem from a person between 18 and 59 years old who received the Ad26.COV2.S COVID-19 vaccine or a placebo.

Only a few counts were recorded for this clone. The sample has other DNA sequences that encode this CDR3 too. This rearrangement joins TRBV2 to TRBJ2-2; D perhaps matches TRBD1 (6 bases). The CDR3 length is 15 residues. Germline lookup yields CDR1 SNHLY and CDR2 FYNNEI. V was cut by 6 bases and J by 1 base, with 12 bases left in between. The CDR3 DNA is TGTGCCAGCAGATCCGGGACACTGAACACCGGGGAGCTGTTTTTT. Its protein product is CASRSGTLNTGELFF.

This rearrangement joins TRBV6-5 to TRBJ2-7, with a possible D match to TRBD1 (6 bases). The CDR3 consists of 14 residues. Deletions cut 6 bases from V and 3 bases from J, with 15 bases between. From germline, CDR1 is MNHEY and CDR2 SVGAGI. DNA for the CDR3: TGTGCCAGCAGGCCTGGACAGTTAATCTACGAGCAGTACTTC. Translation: CASRPGQLIYEQYF.

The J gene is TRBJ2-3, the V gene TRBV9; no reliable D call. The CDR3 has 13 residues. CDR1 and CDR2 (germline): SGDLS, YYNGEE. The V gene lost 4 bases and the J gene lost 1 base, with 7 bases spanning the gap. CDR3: CASSWTGTDTQYF. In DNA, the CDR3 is TGTGCCAGCAGCTGGACCGGCACAGATACGCAGTATTTT.

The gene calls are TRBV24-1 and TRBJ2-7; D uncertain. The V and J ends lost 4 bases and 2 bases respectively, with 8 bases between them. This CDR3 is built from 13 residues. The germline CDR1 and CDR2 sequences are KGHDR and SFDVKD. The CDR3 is CATSDPQTYEQYF. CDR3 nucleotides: TGTGCCACCAGTGACCCCCAGACCTACGAGCAGTACTTC.

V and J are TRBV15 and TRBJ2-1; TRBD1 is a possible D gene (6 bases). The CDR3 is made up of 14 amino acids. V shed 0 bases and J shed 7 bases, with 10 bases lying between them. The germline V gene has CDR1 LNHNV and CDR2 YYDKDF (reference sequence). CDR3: CATSRDYRENEQFF. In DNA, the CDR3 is TGTGCCACCAGCAGAGATTACAGGGAGAATGAGCAGTTCTTC.

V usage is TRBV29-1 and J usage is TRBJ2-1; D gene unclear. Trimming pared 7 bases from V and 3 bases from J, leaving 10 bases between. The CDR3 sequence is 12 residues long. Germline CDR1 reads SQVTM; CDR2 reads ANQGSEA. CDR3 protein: CSGCPYYNEQFF. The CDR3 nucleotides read TGCAGCGGGTGTCCCTACTACAATGAGCAGTTCTTC.

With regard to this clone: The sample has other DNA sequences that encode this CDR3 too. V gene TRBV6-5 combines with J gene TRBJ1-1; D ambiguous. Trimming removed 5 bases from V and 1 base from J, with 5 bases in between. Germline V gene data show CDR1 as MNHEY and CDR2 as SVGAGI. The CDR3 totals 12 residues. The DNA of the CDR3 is TGTGCCAGCAGTAGACAGAACACTGAAGCTTTCTTT. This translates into CASSRQNTEAFF.

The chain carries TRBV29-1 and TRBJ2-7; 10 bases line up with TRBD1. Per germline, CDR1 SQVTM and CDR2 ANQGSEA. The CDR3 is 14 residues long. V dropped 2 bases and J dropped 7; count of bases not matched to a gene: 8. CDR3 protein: CSVERGQGLGEQYF. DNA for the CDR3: TGCAGCGTTGAAAGGGGACAGGGGCTGGGTGAGCAGTACTTC.

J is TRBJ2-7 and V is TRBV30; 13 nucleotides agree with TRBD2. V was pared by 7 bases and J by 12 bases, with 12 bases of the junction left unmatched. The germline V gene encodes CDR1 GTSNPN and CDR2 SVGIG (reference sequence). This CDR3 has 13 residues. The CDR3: CASRFGTSGAPYF. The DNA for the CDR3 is TGTGCCTCTCGATTCGGGACTAGCGGGGCCCCGTACTTC.

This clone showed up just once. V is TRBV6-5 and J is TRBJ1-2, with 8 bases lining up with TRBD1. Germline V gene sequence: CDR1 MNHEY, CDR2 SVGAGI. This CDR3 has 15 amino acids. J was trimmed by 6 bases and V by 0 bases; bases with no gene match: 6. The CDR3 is CASSYSAGGSDGYTF. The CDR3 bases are TGTGCCAGCAGTTACTCGGCAGGGGGCAGCGATGGCTACACCTTC.

CDR3 residues: CASFDRTGRQPQHF. The CDR3 region has the DNA TGTGCCAGCTTCGACAGGACAGGGCGTCAGCCCCAGCATTTT. The chain combines TRBV19 with TRBJ1-5; 8 nucleotides match TRBD1. Germline V gives CDR1 LNHDA, CDR2 SQIVND (reference sequence). This CDR3 comprises 14 residues. V gave up 9 bases and J gave up 6 bases; unmatched junction bases: 10.

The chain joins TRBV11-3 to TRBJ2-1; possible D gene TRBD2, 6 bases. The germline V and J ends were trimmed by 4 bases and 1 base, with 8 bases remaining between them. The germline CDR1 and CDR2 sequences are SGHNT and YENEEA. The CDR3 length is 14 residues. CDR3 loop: CASSWRGSYNEQFF. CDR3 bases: TGTGCCAGCAGCTGGCGGGGATCCTACAATGAGCAGTTCTTC.

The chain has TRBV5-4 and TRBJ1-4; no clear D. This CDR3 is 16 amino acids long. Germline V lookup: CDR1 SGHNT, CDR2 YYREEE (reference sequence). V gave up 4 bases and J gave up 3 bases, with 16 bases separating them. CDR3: CASSEDAAVANEKLFF. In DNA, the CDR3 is TGTGCCAGCAGCGAAGACGCCGCCGTGGCTAATGAAAAACTGTTTTTT.